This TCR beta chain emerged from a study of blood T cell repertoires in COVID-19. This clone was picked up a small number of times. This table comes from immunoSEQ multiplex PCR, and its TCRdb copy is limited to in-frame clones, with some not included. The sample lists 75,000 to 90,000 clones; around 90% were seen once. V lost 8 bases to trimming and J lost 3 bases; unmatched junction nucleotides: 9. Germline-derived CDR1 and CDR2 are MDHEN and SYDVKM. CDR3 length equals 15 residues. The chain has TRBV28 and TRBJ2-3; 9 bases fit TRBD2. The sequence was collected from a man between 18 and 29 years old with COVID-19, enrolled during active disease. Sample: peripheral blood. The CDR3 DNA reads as TGTGCCAGCGAGGCAGGCGGGAGGGGGACAGATACGCAGTATTTT. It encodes CASEAGGRGTDTQYF. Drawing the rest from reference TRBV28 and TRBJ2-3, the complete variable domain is DVKVTQSSRYLVKRTGEKVFLECVQDMDHENMFWYRQDPGLGLRLIYFSYDVKMKEKGDIPEGYSVSREKKERFSLILESASTNQTSMYLCASEAGGRGTDTQYFGPGTRLTVL.